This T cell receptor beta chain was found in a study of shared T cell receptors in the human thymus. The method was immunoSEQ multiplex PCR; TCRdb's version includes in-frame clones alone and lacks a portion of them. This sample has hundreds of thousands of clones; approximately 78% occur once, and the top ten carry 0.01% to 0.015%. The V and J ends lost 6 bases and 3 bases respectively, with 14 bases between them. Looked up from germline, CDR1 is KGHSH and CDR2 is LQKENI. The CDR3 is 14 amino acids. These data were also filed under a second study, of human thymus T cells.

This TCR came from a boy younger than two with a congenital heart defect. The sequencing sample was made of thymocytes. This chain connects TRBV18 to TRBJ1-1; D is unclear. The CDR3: CASSPNGFDTEAFF. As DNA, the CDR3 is TGTGCCAGCTCGCCGAACGGGTTTGACACTGAAGCTTTCTTT.